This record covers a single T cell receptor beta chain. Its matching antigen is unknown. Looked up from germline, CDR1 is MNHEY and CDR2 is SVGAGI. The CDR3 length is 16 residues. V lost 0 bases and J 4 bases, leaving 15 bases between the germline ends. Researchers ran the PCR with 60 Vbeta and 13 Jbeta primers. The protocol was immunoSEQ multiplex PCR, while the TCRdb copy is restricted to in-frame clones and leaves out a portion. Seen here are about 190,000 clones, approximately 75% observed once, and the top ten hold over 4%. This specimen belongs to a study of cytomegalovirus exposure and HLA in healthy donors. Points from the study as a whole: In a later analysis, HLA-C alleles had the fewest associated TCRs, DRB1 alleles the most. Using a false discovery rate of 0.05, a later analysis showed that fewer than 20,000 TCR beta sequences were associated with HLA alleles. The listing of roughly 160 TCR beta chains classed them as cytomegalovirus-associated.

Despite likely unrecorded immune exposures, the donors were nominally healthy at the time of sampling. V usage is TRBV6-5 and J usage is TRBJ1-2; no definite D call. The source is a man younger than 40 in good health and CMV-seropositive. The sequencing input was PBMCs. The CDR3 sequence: CASSYSISGTFYGYTF. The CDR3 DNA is TGTGCCAGCAGTTACTCGATTTCAGGAACTTTCTATGGCTACACCTTC.